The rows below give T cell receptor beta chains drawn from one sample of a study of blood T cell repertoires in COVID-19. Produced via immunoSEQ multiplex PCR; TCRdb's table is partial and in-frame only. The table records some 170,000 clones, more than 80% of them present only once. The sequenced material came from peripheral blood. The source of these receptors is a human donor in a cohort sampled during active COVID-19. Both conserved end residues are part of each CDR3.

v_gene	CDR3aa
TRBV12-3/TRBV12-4	CASRRTENIQYF
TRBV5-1	CASSSDLLAGGLKTQYF
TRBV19	CASSLGPGYTDTQYF
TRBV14	CASSQSLADQETQYF
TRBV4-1	CASSREGQRTGELFF
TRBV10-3	CASMSFGGGGELFF
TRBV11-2	CASSQRGSYQPQHF
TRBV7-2	CASSKLDEQYF
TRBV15	CATRPWAGEELFF
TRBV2	CASSEALPDPGKLFF
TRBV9	CASSVELGQSYEQYF
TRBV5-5	CASSLLRAEGTDTQYF
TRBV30	CAWSFGVGQYF
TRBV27	CASSLVGDNYGYTF
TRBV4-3	CASSQEGFSSYEQYF
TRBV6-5	CASSSIGQGLGKLFF
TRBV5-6	CASSLRGRSPDTQYF
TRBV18	CASSPETGTNSGNTIYF
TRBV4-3	CASSQDRERDEQYF
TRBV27	CASRETGGSDYGYTF
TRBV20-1	CSSRFQTEAFF
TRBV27	CASTGRGFMNTEAFF
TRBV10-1	CASAPGTGNHLLYGYTF
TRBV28	CASSSGTGFNIQYF
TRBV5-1	CASSFGPDRGEKLFF
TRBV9	CASSEDGAPLHF
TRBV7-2	CASSWTLNTEAFF
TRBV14	CASSHRASGGANEQFF
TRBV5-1	CASSSPGSDSPRVNPSYGYTF
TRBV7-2	CASSPLRTDTQYF
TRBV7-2	CASSLVGGGTEAFF
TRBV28	CASSLALAGGYNEQFF
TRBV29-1	CSVPTGSSYEQYF
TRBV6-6	CASSYSTGSSGNTIYF
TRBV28	CASTKQLLYGYTF
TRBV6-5	CASTVAGGSVGQYF
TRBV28	CASNAGSSYNSPLHF
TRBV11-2	CASSVQGLGREQFF
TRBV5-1	CASTAGTANSPLHF
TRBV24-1	CATSDLGGSYNEQFF
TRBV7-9	CASSPSGGRGYTF
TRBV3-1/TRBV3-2	CASSPLLRLAPELSYNEQFF
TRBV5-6	CASSSYSYEQYF
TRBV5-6	CASSLGLLYGEAQYF
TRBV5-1	CASSLVAVPNEQFF
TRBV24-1	CATEGVGSYEQYF
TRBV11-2	CASSSNTDTQYF